These T cell receptor beta chains were read from a single sample in a study of blood T cell repertoires in COVID-19. The data were produced by immunoSEQ multiplex PCR, yet TCRdb's version contains in-frame clones alone and is incomplete. The sample has 170,000 or so clones; 85% are singletons. The sequenced material came from PBMCs or T cells enriched from blood (not recorded which). The receptors originated from a man aged 40-55 years who had recovered from COVID-19. CDR3s include the opening cysteine and the closing phenylalanine or tryptophan. The order of the fields is D gene, J gene, clone size, V gene, CDR3 DNA, CDR3 protein. A D gene is named only where the DNA matches it firmly. Clone sizes are given selectively: once, few, many, or a class where the clone is expanded.

d_gene: NA
j_gene: TRBJ1-1
abundance: NA
v_gene: TRBV19
CDR3nt: TGTGCCAGTAGTCCCCGACAGTGGACTGAAGCTTTCTTT
CDR3aa: CASSPRQWTEAFF

d_gene: TRBD1
j_gene: TRBJ2-1
abundance: NA
v_gene: TRBV7-2
CDR3nt: TGTGCCAGCAGCCTCCGTGGGACAGGGGGCGTTAAATCGTACAATGAGCAGTTCTTC
CDR3aa: CASSLRGTGGVKSYNEQFF

d_gene: NA
j_gene: TRBJ1-2
abundance: NA
v_gene: TRBV7-9
CDR3nt: TGTGCCAGCACCGGACAGAACTATGGCTACACCTTC
CDR3aa: CASTGQNYGYTF

d_gene: NA
j_gene: TRBJ1-2
abundance: NA
v_gene: TRBV11-3
CDR3nt: TGTGCCAGCAGCGCCACATCGTATGGCTACACCTTC
CDR3aa: CASSATSYGYTF

d_gene: TRBD1
j_gene: TRBJ2-2
abundance: NA
v_gene: TRBV4-1
CDR3nt: TGCGCCAGCAGCCAAGAGACAGGGGATGGCACCGGGGAGCTGTTTTTT
CDR3aa: CASSQETGDGTGELFF

d_gene: NA
j_gene: TRBJ1-2
abundance: NA
v_gene: TRBV25-1
CDR3nt: TGTGCCAGCAGTGAAACGTCGCAGGTGAACTATGGCTACACCTTC
CDR3aa: CASSETSQVNYGYTF

d_gene: TRBD1
j_gene: TRBJ1-2
abundance: few
v_gene: TRBV9
CDR3nt: TGTGCCAGCAGCTCAGAGACAGGGTACAACTATGGCTACACCTTC
CDR3aa: CASSSETGYNYGYTF

d_gene: TRBD2
j_gene: TRBJ2-2
abundance: NA
v_gene: TRBV7-8
CDR3nt: TGTGCCAGCAGCTTAGGAGCGGGGGGGCATGGCACCGGGGAGCTGTTTTTT
CDR3aa: CASSLGAGGHGTGELFF

d_gene: NA
j_gene: TRBJ1-4
abundance: NA
v_gene: TRBV29-1
CDR3nt: TGCAGCGTTGAAGATCGGGGAGAAAAACTGTTTTTT
CDR3aa: CSVEDRGEKLFF

d_gene: NA
j_gene: TRBJ2-7
abundance: NA
v_gene: TRBV9
CDR3nt: TGTGCCAGCAGCGGGGCTCGGGGGGCAGGAGAATTCTACGAGCAGTACTTC
CDR3aa: CASSGARGAGEFYEQYF

d_gene: NA
j_gene: TRBJ1-5
abundance: NA
v_gene: TRBV6-6
CDR3nt: TGTGCCAGCAGTCATGGGGGACACCTCATTAGCAATCAGCCCCAGCATTTT
CDR3aa: CASSHGGHLISNQPQHF

d_gene: TRBD1
j_gene: TRBJ1-6
abundance: NA
v_gene: TRBV9
CDR3nt: TGTGCCAGCAGCGTAGCCTGGGACAGGGATTCACCCCTCCACTTT
CDR3aa: CASSVAWDRDSPLHF

d_gene: NA
j_gene: TRBJ1-1
abundance: NA
v_gene: TRBV7-8
CDR3nt: TGTGCCAGCAGCTTAGGGATGGGGGCTAGCACTGAAGCTTTCTTT
CDR3aa: CASSLGMGASTEAFF

d_gene: TRBD1
j_gene: TRBJ1-1
abundance: NA
v_gene: TRBV19
CDR3nt: TGTGCCAGTAGTGAGGGGACAGGGGATATGAACACTGAAGCTTTCTTT
CDR3aa: CASSEGTGDMNTEAFF

d_gene: NA
j_gene: TRBJ2-3
abundance: NA
v_gene: TRBV7-9
CDR3nt: TGTGCCAGCAGCTTAGTGAGTGGGCTTGGCACAGATACGCAGTATTTT
CDR3aa: CASSLVSGLGTDTQYF

d_gene: NA
j_gene: TRBJ1-2
abundance: NA
v_gene: TRBV7-2
CDR3nt: TGTGCCAGCAGCTCCGACAGGCTCTATGGCTACACCTTC
CDR3aa: CASSSDRLYGYTF

d_gene: TRBD1
j_gene: TRBJ1-6
abundance: few
v_gene: TRBV6-1
CDR3nt: TGTGCCAGCAGTGAGCAGGGGGCGTATTCACCCCTCCACTTT
CDR3aa: CASSEQGAYSPLHF

d_gene: NA
j_gene: TRBJ1-2
abundance: NA
v_gene: TRBV19
CDR3nt: TGTGCCACCAAAGGGTCTCTCGACAGGCCCTATGGCTACACCTTC
CDR3aa: CATKGSLDRPYGYTF

d_gene: NA
j_gene: TRBJ1-2
abundance: NA
v_gene: TRBV5-4
CDR3nt: TGTGCCAGCAGTCCCGTGCAGGGATCTGGAGGCTACACCTTC
CDR3aa: CASSPVQGSGGYTF

d_gene: NA
j_gene: TRBJ1-2
abundance: once
v_gene: TRBV11-3
CDR3nt: TGTGCCAGCAGCTTAGGCGCAGGGCTCTATGGCTACACCTTC
CDR3aa: CASSLGAGLYGYTF

d_gene: NA
j_gene: TRBJ1-6
abundance: NA
v_gene: TRBV2
CDR3nt: TGTGCCAGCAGTGAATCCCTGGGCGCCCGATCACCCCTCCACTTT
CDR3aa: CASSESLGARSPLHF

d_gene: NA
j_gene: TRBJ2-1
abundance: NA
v_gene: TRBV6-5
CDR3nt: TGTGCCAGCAGTTATGGCCTAGCGAATGAGCAGTTCTTC
CDR3aa: CASSYGLANEQFF

d_gene: NA
j_gene: TRBJ1-2
abundance: NA
v_gene: TRBV9
CDR3nt: TGTGCCAGCAGCGTAGATTCGAGGGTGGACTATGGCTACACCTTC
CDR3aa: CASSVDSRVDYGYTF

d_gene: NA
j_gene: TRBJ1-5
abundance: NA
v_gene: TRBV15
CDR3nt: TGTGCCACCAGCAGAGATCGGGGTCCAAACCAGCCCCAGCATTTT
CDR3aa: CATSRDRGPNQPQHF

d_gene: NA
j_gene: TRBJ1-6
abundance: NA
v_gene: TRBV7-3
CDR3nt: TGTGCCAGCAGCTTCCAAGGGGGTAATTCACCCCTCCACTTT
CDR3aa: CASSFQGGNSPLHF

d_gene: NA
j_gene: TRBJ2-5
abundance: NA
v_gene: TRBV7-8
CDR3nt: TGTGCCAGCAGCTTAGGGAGGAGGAAAGAGACCCAGTACTTC
CDR3aa: CASSLGRRKETQYF

d_gene: NA
j_gene: TRBJ1-6
abundance: NA
v_gene: TRBV28
CDR3nt: TGTGCCAGCACCCGGACTGGGAATTCACCCCTCCACTTT
CDR3aa: CASTRTGNSPLHF

d_gene: NA
j_gene: TRBJ1-1
abundance: NA
v_gene: TRBV5-1
CDR3nt: TGCGCCAGCAGCTTGGAATCAGGGCTCTTGAACACTGAAGCTTTCTTT
CDR3aa: CASSLESGLLNTEAFF

d_gene: NA
j_gene: TRBJ2-6
abundance: NA
v_gene: TRBV5-1
CDR3nt: TGCGCCAGCAGCCCCCCATCTGGGGCCAACGTCCTGACTTTC
CDR3aa: CASSPPSGANVLTF

d_gene: NA
j_gene: TRBJ2-7
abundance: few
v_gene: TRBV7-8
CDR3nt: TGTGCCAGCAGCTTACCTGGGCCCTACGAGCAGTACTTC
CDR3aa: CASSLPGPYEQYF

d_gene: TRBD1
j_gene: TRBJ1-4
abundance: NA
v_gene: TRBV28
CDR3nt: TGTGCCAGCAGTTTAGGACAGGGGGCCTTAGGTAAACTGTTTTTT
CDR3aa: CASSLGQGALGKLFF

d_gene: NA
j_gene: TRBJ2-7
abundance: few
v_gene: TRBV11-3
CDR3nt: TGTGCCAGCAGTCAACGGCGGGACGTGCCTAACTCCTACGAGCAGTACTTC
CDR3aa: CASSQRRDVPNSYEQYF

d_gene: TRBD1
j_gene: TRBJ1-2
abundance: NA
v_gene: TRBV19
CDR3nt: TGTGCCAGTAGTATAGCGGGACAGGGGAGCTATGGCTACACCTTC
CDR3aa: CASSIAGQGSYGYTF

d_gene: TRBD1
j_gene: TRBJ1-3
abundance: NA
v_gene: TRBV19
CDR3nt: TGTGCCAGTAGTGAAGGACAGGGTTCTGGAAACACCATATATTTT
CDR3aa: CASSEGQGSGNTIYF

d_gene: TRBD1
j_gene: TRBJ1-1
abundance: NA
v_gene: TRBV2
CDR3nt: TGTGCCAGCAGTACGGACAGGGCGAACACTGAAGCTTTCTTT
CDR3aa: CASSTDRANTEAFF

d_gene: TRBD2
j_gene: TRBJ2-7
abundance: NA
v_gene: TRBV18
CDR3nt: TGTGCCAGCTCAGGGGAGGGAACCTACGAGCAGTACTTC
CDR3aa: CASSGEGTYEQYF

d_gene: NA
j_gene: TRBJ2-3
abundance: NA
v_gene: TRBV24-1
CDR3nt: TGTGCCACCAGTGACCTAAGGGACATCGCAGATACGCAGTATTTT
CDR3aa: CATSDLRDIADTQYF

d_gene: NA
j_gene: TRBJ2-3
abundance: NA
v_gene: TRBV6-1
CDR3nt: TGTGCCAGCAGTGAAGGACTTCGAGATACGCAGTATTTT
CDR3aa: CASSEGLRDTQYF

d_gene: NA
j_gene: TRBJ1-1
abundance: NA
v_gene: TRBV9
CDR3nt: TGTGCCAGCAGCGTAGCGGGGGGCGCGGGCACTGAAGCTTTCTTT
CDR3aa: CASSVAGGAGTEAFF

d_gene: TRBD1
j_gene: TRBJ2-1
abundance: few
v_gene: TRBV12-5
CDR3nt: TGTGCTAGTGGTTTGGCAGGGGACAGCTCCACCGCCATCTACAATGAGCAGTTCTTC
CDR3aa: CASGLAGDSSTAIYNEQFF

d_gene: TRBD2
j_gene: TRBJ2-7
abundance: NA
v_gene: TRBV9
CDR3nt: TGTGCCAGCAGCGTAGCGGGGGGTCGACCCCACGAGCAGTACTTC
CDR3aa: CASSVAGGRPHEQYF

d_gene: NA
j_gene: TRBJ2-7
abundance: once
v_gene: TRBV12-3/TRBV12-4
CDR3nt: TGTGCCAGCACCCGGGGGGCTGCCCTCGAGCAGTACTTC
CDR3aa: CASTRGAALEQYF

d_gene: TRBD1
j_gene: TRBJ2-2
abundance: NA
v_gene: TRBV7-2
CDR3nt: TGTGCCAGCAGCTTAAGAGGGGGCGGATTGGCCGGGGAGCTGTTTTTT
CDR3aa: CASSLRGGGLAGELFF

d_gene: TRBD1
j_gene: TRBJ1-1
abundance: NA
v_gene: TRBV12-3/TRBV12-4
CDR3nt: TGTGCCAGCGAACAGGGGATGAACACTGAAGCTTTCTTT
CDR3aa: CASEQGMNTEAFF

d_gene: TRBD2
j_gene: TRBJ2-3
abundance: NA
v_gene: TRBV9
CDR3nt: TGTGCCAGCAGCGTAGCCGGGACTAGAAGCGCAGATACGCAGTATTTT
CDR3aa: CASSVAGTRSADTQYF

d_gene: NA
j_gene: TRBJ1-5
abundance: NA
v_gene: TRBV6-1
CDR3nt: TGTGCCAGCAGTGAGCAGGGTATAGGGCTGAATCAGCCCCAGCATTTT
CDR3aa: CASSEQGIGLNQPQHF

d_gene: NA
j_gene: TRBJ1-1
abundance: NA
v_gene: TRBV9
CDR3nt: TGTGCCAGCAGCGTAGCTTCCGGGAACACTGAAGCTTTCTTT
CDR3aa: CASSVASGNTEAFF

d_gene: NA
j_gene: TRBJ1-1
abundance: NA
v_gene: TRBV30
CDR3nt: TGTGCCTGGGAGGGGGGGGCGAACACTGAAGCTTTCTTT
CDR3aa: CAWEGGANTEAFF

d_gene: NA
j_gene: TRBJ1-4
abundance: NA
v_gene: TRBV9
CDR3nt: TGTGCCAGCAGCGTAGCCACAGGCCCTAATGAAAAACTGTTTTTT
CDR3aa: CASSVATGPNEKLFF

d_gene: NA
j_gene: TRBJ1-2
abundance: once
v_gene: TRBV29-1
CDR3nt: TGCAGCGTTGAATCAGCAGGGATCCATGGCTACACCTTC
CDR3aa: CSVESAGIHGYTF

d_gene: NA
j_gene: TRBJ1-1
abundance: NA
v_gene: TRBV6-5
CDR3nt: TGTGCCAGCAAACGAAGGACAGTTAACACTGAAGCTTTCTTT
CDR3aa: CASKRRTVNTEAFF

d_gene: NA
j_gene: TRBJ1-3
abundance: NA
v_gene: TRBV28
CDR3nt: TGTGCCAGCAGTTCCCTTGCAGTAGGAGACACCATATATTTT
CDR3aa: CASSSLAVGDTIYF

d_gene: TRBD2
j_gene: TRBJ2-2
abundance: NA
v_gene: TRBV29-1
CDR3nt: TGCAGCGCAAGGCTATCCGGGACTAGCGGGGTAGGGACCGGGGAGCTGTTTTTT
CDR3aa: CSARLSGTSGVGTGELFF

d_gene: NA
j_gene: TRBJ1-2
abundance: NA
v_gene: TRBV11-2
CDR3nt: TGTGCCAGCAGCCCATTCGTCGGGGGGCCGAGTCTGGGCTACACCTTC
CDR3aa: CASSPFVGGPSLGYTF